The 24 T cell receptor beta chains below were found in one sample sequenced in a study of PD-1 blockade in mismatch repair-deficient tumors. The repertoire was sequenced with immunoSEQ multiplex PCR; TCRdb's copy has only in-frame clones and lacks some. The data show roughly 79,000 clones, 65% to 85% seen once. Sequencing used peripheral blood, obtained 44 weeks after starting pembrolizumab. The receptors were sampled from an adult with mismatch repair-deficient cancer.

The chain uses TRBV11-2 and TRBJ2-3, with 9 bases fitting TRBD2. After removal of 2 bases from V and 1 base from J, the junction contained 10 bases not matched to a gene. Germline-derived CDR1 and CDR2 are SGHAT and FQNNGV. The CDR3 has 18 amino acids. CDR3 nucleotides: TGTGCCAGCAGCTTAAGGATCGGTAGCGGGGGACGCACAGATACGCAGTATTTT. Protein: CASSLRIGSGGRTDTQYF.

The chain couples TRBV30 to TRBJ2-1, with D maybe TRBD2 (6 bases). Between the trimmed V and J ends, which lost 2 bases and 8 bases, there was a span of 25 bases. CDR1 GTSNPN and CDR2 SVGIG come from the germline V gene (reference sequence). CDR3 size: 17 residues. The CDR3 nucleotides are TGTGCCTGGAGTCAAACGGTCCTGGGGATCGGGAGTCATGAGCAGTTCTTC. Translation gives CAWSQTVLGIGSHEQFF.

The V call is TRBV9, the J call TRBJ1-1, with D possibly matching TRBD1 (6 bases). The germline V and J ends were trimmed by 3 bases and 8 bases, with 14 bases remaining between them. Germline CDR1 is SGDLS and CDR2 is YYNGEE. The CDR3 spans 13 residues. Written as DNA, the CDR3 is TGTGCCAGCAGCGAGACAGGCGACGGCGAAGCTTTCTTT. This sequence encodes CASSETGDGEAFF.

The chain carries TRBV5-8 and TRBJ1-2; a weak D match, TRBD1 (5 bases). This CDR3 has 14 residues. Trimming stripped 0 bases from V and 1 base from J, with 7 bases between. Per germline, CDR1 SGHTS and CDR2 YDEGEE. CDR3 sequence: CASSLEGLNYGYTF. The CDR3 DNA is TGTGCCAGCAGCTTGGAGGGGCTTAACTATGGCTACACCTTC.

The chain joins TRBV19 to TRBJ2-5; 7 bases are shared with TRBD2. CDR3 length equals 14 residues. CDR1 is LNHDA and CDR2 is SQIVND in the germline V gene (reference sequence). V trimming: 5 bases; J trimming: 4 bases; junction bases outside the gene matches: 7. CDR3 DNA sequence: TGTGCCAGTAGTCTCCGACTAGCCCCAGAGACCCAGTACTTC. Encoded protein: CASSLRLAPETQYF.

V usage is TRBV5-1 and J usage is TRBJ1-1, with no clear D. CDR1 SGHRS and CDR2 YFSETQ come from the germline V gene. The germline V and J ends were trimmed by 1 base and 1 base, with 8 bases remaining between them. The CDR3 totals 14 residues. CDR3 protein: CASSLIDGNTEAFF. The CDR3, as DNA: TGCGCCAGCAGCTTGATTGACGGGAACACTGAAGCTTTCTTT.

The chain combines TRBV9 with TRBJ1-1, with a tentative D call TRBD1 (6 bases). Germline values: CDR1 SGDLS, CDR2 YYNGEE. V was pared by 4 bases and J by 4 bases, with 20 bases between. The length of the CDR3 is 16 residues. The DNA of the CDR3 is TGTGCCAGCAGCCCGTTGAGGGGGGGCCAGGTCACTGAAGCTTTCTTT. Translating it yields CASSPLRGGQVTEAFF.

The CDR3 bases are TGCGCCAGCAGCTTGGTTACAGAGAATGGCTACACCTTC. Translation: CASSLVTENGYTF. The chain recombines TRBV5-1 with TRBJ1-2; unclear D gene. The CDR3 has 13 amino acids. Deletions cut 0 bases from V and 6 bases from J, with 9 bases between. Looked up from germline, CDR1 is SGHRS and CDR2 is YFSETQ.

This clone was seen only a few times. The chain recombines TRBV5-6 with TRBJ2-4; 9 nucleotides match TRBD1. Trimming took 2 bases from V and 6 from J; bases not matched to a gene: 6. Germline V CDR1 and CDR2: SGHDT, YYEEEE. This CDR3 is built from 15 residues. The CDR3 bases are TGTGCCAGCAGCTTTACAGGACAGGGGAGAAACATTCAGTACTTC. The encoded protein is CASSFTGQGRNIQYF.

The chain has TRBV6-6 and TRBJ1-1; weak D call: TRBD1 (5 bases). The CDR3 totals 12 residues. From germline, CDR1 is MNHNY and CDR2 SVGAGI (reference sequence). V lost 6 bases and J lost 8, with 13 bases in between. CDR3 DNA sequence: TGTGCCAGCAGCAACGCGGGGGGAGAAGCTTTCTTT. Its translation is CASSNAGGEAFF.

This clone occurred a few times. The rearrangement uses TRBV6-1 and TRBJ1-2; D is uncertain. The germline V gene has CDR1 MNHNS and CDR2 SASEGT. This CDR3 is built from 13 residues. V lost 6 bases, J lost 4 bases, and 12 bases lay in between. The CDR3 region is CASRVTGVYGYTF. CDR3 bases: TGTGCCAGCAGGGTCACGGGCGTCTATGGCTACACCTTC.

The V gene is TRBV27, the J gene TRBJ1-2; D unclear. Germline V gene sequence: CDR1 MNHEY, CDR2 SMNVEV (reference sequence). V lost 5 bases, J lost 7 bases, and 8 bases lay in between. The CDR3 has 11 amino acids. This chain's CDR3 is CASSENRGYTF. DNA for the CDR3: TGTGCCAGCAGTGAGAATCGTGGCTACACCTTC.

V is TRBV6-1 and J is TRBJ2-3; the match to TRBD1 covers 8 bases. The CDR3 is 12 residues long. The germline gives CDR1 MNHNS, CDR2 SASEGT. V lost 10 bases, J lost 8 bases, and 8 bases stayed unmatched. CDR3 bases: TGTGCCATGGGGGGTACAGGGGGTACGCAGTATTTT. It is translated as CAMGGTGGTQYF.

The chain carries TRBV11-2 and TRBJ2-3; the D gene is possibly TRBD2 (5 bases). Between the trimmed V and J ends, which lost 9 bases and 0 bases, there was a span of 16 bases. Per germline, CDR1 SGHAT and CDR2 FQNNGV. This CDR3 comprises 15 residues. The CDR3 protein is CASTISGGSTDTQYF. In nucleotides, the CDR3 is TGTGCCAGTACCATATCCGGAGGTAGCACAGATACGCAGTATTTT.

The V and J genes are TRBV4-1 and TRBJ1-1, with TRBD1 matching 7 bases. Germline V gene lookup returns CDR1 MGHRA and CDR2 YSYEKL. Losses at the gene ends were 2 bases for V and 3 bases for J; bases not matched to a gene: 6. This CDR3 comprises 15 residues. The CDR3 loop is CASSQKQDRDTEAFF. For the CDR3, the DNA is TGCGCCAGCAGCCAAAAACAAGACAGGGACACTGAAGCTTTCTTT.

Here the CDR3 reads CASSPLAGTYNEQFF. The CDR3 coding sequence is TGCGCCAGCAGCCCGCTAGCGGGGACCTACAATGAGCAGTTCTTC. The chain carries TRBV4-1 and TRBJ2-1; 9 bases fit TRBD2. V lost 4 bases to trimming and J lost 2 bases; unmatched junction nucleotides: 3. Looked up from germline, CDR1 is MGHRA and CDR2 is YSYEKL. The CDR3 has 15 residues.

This clone was picked up a small number of times. V is TRBV18 and J is TRBJ1-2; D unclear. Germline V gene sequence: CDR1 KGHSH, CDR2 LQKENI. The germline V and J ends were trimmed by 6 bases and 6 bases, with 14 bases remaining between them. The CDR3 sequence is 13 residues long. The CDR3, as DNA: TGTGCCAGCTCCCAACAAAGGCAAGATGGCTACACCTTC. Its translation: CASSQQRQDGYTF.

In regard to this clone: Additional DNA sequences in this sample encode the identical CDR3. The rearrangement uses TRBV6-1 and TRBJ1-3, with no clear D. This CDR3 has 12 residues. Trimming took 8 bases from V and 1 from J, leaving 6 bases between them. Germline CDR1 is MNHNS and CDR2 is SASEGT. Here the CDR3 DNA reads TGTGCCAGCCATTCTTCTGGAAACACCATATATTTT. Its protein product is CASHSSGNTIYF.

The chain joins TRBV19 to TRBJ2-3; D is perhaps TRBD2 (6 bases). There are 17 residues in the CDR3. V was cut by 3 bases and J by 2 bases, with 18 bases left in between. Germline loops: CDR1 LNHDA, CDR2 SQIVND (reference sequence). In nucleotides, the CDR3 is TGTGCCAGTAGTATGCGCCCGGGACTCTTATACACAGATACGCAGTATTTT. This translates into CASSMRPGLLYTDTQYF. Together with reference TRBV19 and TRBJ2-3, the CDR3 gives the full variable domain: DGGITQSPKYLFRKEGQNVTLSCEQNLNHDAMYWYRQDPGQGLRLIYYSQIVNDFQKGDIAEGYSVSREKKESFPLTVTSAQKNPTAFYLCASSMRPGLLYTDTQYFGPGTRLTVL.

Written as DNA, the CDR3 is TGTGCCAGCTTCTATACTAACACAGATACGCAGTATTTT. This gives the protein CASFYTNTDTQYF. The chain joins TRBV7-9 to TRBJ2-3; D is unclear. This CDR3 contains 13 residues. Per the germline V gene, CDR1 is SEHNR and CDR2 is FQNEAQ (reference sequence). V gave up 8 bases and J gave up 2 bases, with 11 bases separating them.

The V call is TRBV5-1, the J call TRBJ2-1, with TRBD1 as a possible D gene (6 bases). This CDR3 is 12 amino acids long. Per germline, CDR1 SGHRS and CDR2 YFSETQ. V lost 4 bases to trimming and J lost 7 bases, with 9 bases between them. CDR3 DNA: TGCGCCAGCAGCACACAGGGTAATGAGCAGTTCTTC. Translation: CASSTQGNEQFF.

V gene TRBV19 combines with J gene TRBJ2-3, with D unclear. Trimming pared 1 base from V and 1 base from J, leaving 15 bases between. The germline V gene has CDR1 LNHDA and CDR2 SQIVND (reference sequence). The CDR3 extends over 17 amino acids. CDR3 sequence reads: CASSIAQGNWRTDTQYF. CDR3 sequence (DNA): TGTGCCAGTAGTATAGCTCAAGGGAATTGGCGCACAGATACGCAGTATTTT.

The J gene is TRBJ2-1, the V gene TRBV11-3; TRBD2 matches 10 bases. From germline, CDR1 is SGHNT and CDR2 YENEEA. The CDR3 contains 19 residues. Trimming cost V 5 bases and J 8 bases; bases outside gene matches: 21. The chain's CDR3 is CASSPRLASGRFGDHEQFF. The DNA for the CDR3 is TGTGCCAGCAGCCCCCGATTAGCTAGCGGGAGATTCGGGGATCATGAGCAGTTCTTC. The full variable domain, completed using reference TRBV11-3 and TRBJ2-1, is EAGVVQSPRYKIIEKKQPVAFWCNPISGHNTLYWYLQNLGQGPELLIRYENEEAVDDSQLPKDRFSAERLKGVDSTLKIQPAELGDSAVYLCASSPRLASGRFGDHEQFFGPGTRLTVL.

The J gene is TRBJ2-1, the V gene TRBV7-8; 9 bases align to TRBD2. Germline V CDR1 and CDR2: SGHVS, FQNEAQ. Unmatched junction bases numbered 1, after V lost 1 base and J lost 6 bases. The CDR3 is 14 residues long. CDR3 coding DNA: TGTGCCAGCAGCTTAGTTAGCGGGAGCAATGAGCAGTTCTTC. It translates to CASSLVSGSNEQFF.